These 31 T cell receptor beta chains were all obtained from the same sample, sequenced in a study of T cell repertoires in cytomegalovirus infection. TCRdb re-analysed the reads in MiXCR, keeping a single row per CDR3 protein. The sample yields about 260,000 distinct CDR3 sequences, approximately 9% seen once. Material: PBMCs. Receptor source: a human donor in good health (CMV status not recorded). Some clones in this sample may be carry-over from other donors' samples.

This clonotype was counted a few times. The gene calls are TRBV19 and TRBJ1-5; TRBD1 is a possible D gene (6 bases). The CDR3 consists of 15 residues. In germline, CDR1 is LNHDA, CDR2 SQIVND (reference sequence). V was pared by 4 bases and J by 6 bases, with 16 bases between. CDR3 region: CASSTPRGGGQPQHF. The CDR3, as DNA: TGTGCCAGTAGTACCCCCCGGGGGGGCGGTCAGCCCCAGCATTTT. Based on the CDR3 plus reference TRBV19 and TRBJ1-5, the full variable domain is DGGITQSPKYLFRKEGQNVTLSCEQNLNHDAMYWYRQDPGQGLRLIYYSQIVNDFQKGDIAEGYSVSREKKESFPLTVTSAQKNPTAFYLCASSTPRGGGQPQHFGDGTRLSIL.

This clonotype was counted at least ten times. The genes are TRBV7-2 and TRBJ1-3, with D tentatively TRBD1 (5 bases). The CDR3 runs 15 residues. Germline V gene sequence: CDR1 SGHTA, CDR2 FQGNSA. The V end lost 5 bases, the J end lost 0 bases, and 11 bases lay between the germline ends. As DNA, the CDR3 is TGTGCCAGCAGCCGGGGGAGCCTCTCTGGAAACACCATATATTTT. Protein sequence: CASSRGSLSGNTIYF.

This clonotype has ten or more counts. The chain employs TRBV7-2 and TRBJ1-1; D call uncertain. The V gene's germline CDR1 is SGHTA and CDR2 FQGNSA. This CDR3 has 13 amino acids. The V end lost 2 bases, the J end lost 0 bases, and 4 bases lay between the germline ends. The CDR3 DNA sequence: TGTGCCAGCAGCTTAAGTATGAACACTGAAGCTTTCTTT. Translated, it gives CASSLSMNTEAFF.

This clonotype was observed at least ten times. The gene calls are TRBV5-6 and TRBJ1-1; no firm D call. V lost 3 bases and J 5 bases, leaving 8 bases between the germline ends. The CDR3 is made up of 12 amino acids. Germline-derived CDR1 and CDR2 are SGHDT and YYEEEE. The CDR3 bases are TGTGCCAGCAGCTGGGCCGAGACTGAAGCTTTCTTT. This gives the protein CASSWAETEAFF.

This clonotype was counted many times. The V call is TRBV7-8, the J call TRBJ2-7; 7 nucleotides align to TRBD2. With 3 bases clipped from V and 7 bases from J, the junction kept 12 bases outside the gene matches. Looked up from germline, CDR1 is SGHVS and CDR2 is FQNEAQ. The CDR3 totals 15 residues. The CDR3 DNA reads TGTGCCAGCAGCTTGGCAGGTCCCCGGGGGGAGGAGCAGTACTTC. It specifies CASSLAGPRGEEQYF. Full variable domain (missing parts from reference TRBV7-8 and TRBJ2-7): GAGVSQSPRYKVAKRGQDVALRCDPISGHVSLFWYQQALGQGPEFLTYFQNEAQLDKSGLPSDRFFAERPEGSVSTLKIQRTQQEDSAVYLCASSLAGPRGEEQYFGPGTRLTVT.

This clonotype has ten or more counts. V usage is TRBV20-1 and J usage is TRBJ2-2; either TRBD1 or TRBD2 may supply D (6 bases each). The germline V and J ends were trimmed by 3 bases and 7 bases, with 12 bases remaining between them. Germline CDR1 is DFQATT and CDR2 is SNEGSKA (reference sequence). The CDR3 sequence is 13 residues long. The CDR3 here is CSARRGADGELFF. The CDR3 coding sequence is TGCAGTGCTAGGAGGGGGGCGGACGGGGAGCTGTTTTTT.

The chain uses TRBV10-3 and TRBJ2-7; tentatively, D is TRBD1 (5 bases). The CDR3 has 13 residues. Germline V gene data show CDR1 as ENHRY and CDR2 as SYGVKD. V gave up 10 bases and J gave up 3 bases, with 16 bases separating them. CDR3 coding DNA: TGTGCCACTAGAACAGGTTCTGGCTACGAGCAGTACTTC. Protein: CATRTGSGYEQYF.

J is TRBJ1-1 and V is TRBV19; no firm D call. CDR1 LNHDA and CDR2 SQIVND come from the germline V gene (reference sequence). This CDR3 comprises 13 residues. V was cut by 4 bases and J by 1 base, with 7 bases left in between. CDR3 loop: CASSTVPNTEAFF. DNA for the CDR3: TGTGCCAGTAGTACGGTGCCGAACACTGAAGCTTTCTTT.

CDR3 sequence reads: CASSYGRAGAGINNEQFF. DNA of the CDR3: TGTGCCAGCAGTTACGGCCGCGCGGGAGCGGGGATCAACAATGAGCAGTTCTTC. This chain joins TRBV6-6 and TRBJ2-1; 7 nucleotides align to TRBD2. The germline CDR1 and CDR2 sequences are MNHNY and SVGAGI (reference sequence). The CDR3 has 18 residues. V shed 2 bases, J shed 5 bases, and the junction held 15 bases outside the gene matches.

This clonotype has a count of ten or more. The J gene is TRBJ1-2, the V gene TRBV6-1; 7 positions agree with TRBD1. The length of the CDR3 is 17 residues. J gave up 4 bases and V 7 bases, and 18 bases lay outside the gene matches. The germline gives CDR1 MNHNS, CDR2 SASEGT. The CDR3 bases are TGTGCCAGCACCCCAAACAGGGGACGCCCCGAGGGCTATGGCTACACCTTC. Protein sequence: CASTPNRGRPEGYGYTF.

V is TRBV12-3 or TRBV12-4 and J is TRBJ2-1; the D call may be TRBD1 or TRBD2 (5 bases each). The CDR3 runs 16 residues. With 6 bases removed from V and 3 bases from J, the gap between germline ends came to 18 bases. The CDR3 DNA follows: TGTGCCAGCAGCGAGGGAAACCGCAGGGACTACAATGAGCAGTTCTTC. This gives the protein CASSEGNRRDYNEQFF.

This clonotype was counted at least ten times. J is TRBJ2-1 and V is TRBV7-3; 8 nucleotides agree with TRBD1. This CDR3 has 14 amino acids. Germline trimming cut 5 bases from V and 9 bases from J; bases unmatched to any gene: 9. CDR1 SGHTA and CDR2 FQGTGA come from the germline V gene. Here the CDR3 reads CASSPTGVATEQFF. CDR3 DNA: TGTGCCAGCAGCCCGACAGGGGTTGCAACTGAGCAGTTCTTC.

The rearrangement links TRBV2 to TRBJ1-1; D is uncertain. The CDR3 totals 12 residues. Germline V gives CDR1 SNHLY, CDR2 FYNNEI. V lost 7 bases and J 0 bases, leaving 6 bases between the germline ends. This chain's CDR3 is CASNTMNTEAFF. Here the CDR3 DNA reads TGTGCCAGCAACACGATGAACACTGAAGCTTTCTTT.

This clonotype showed up many times. V gene TRBV28 combines with J gene TRBJ2-2, with D possibly called TRBD1 or TRBD2 (5 bases each). CDR1 is MDHEN and CDR2 is SYDVKM in the germline V gene. This CDR3 is built from 14 residues. Trimming took 5 bases from V and 0 from J, leaving 7 bases between them. Written as DNA, the CDR3 is TGTGCCAGCAGTGAGGGACCGAACACCGGGGAGCTGTTTTTT. It translates to CASSEGPNTGELFF.

This clonotype showed up many times. The V gene is TRBV11-1, the J gene TRBJ2-5; TRBD1 matches 9 bases. The CDR3 covers 15 residues. Losses at the gene ends were 5 bases for V and 2 bases for J; bases not matched to a gene: 6. Germline assignment: CDR1 SGHAT and CDR2 FQDESV (reference sequence). The CDR3 spells CASSQRQGGQETQYF. The CDR3 DNA sequence: TGTGCCAGCAGCCAGCGACAGGGGGGACAAGAGACCCAGTACTTC.

Many counts were recorded for this clonotype. The V call is TRBV12-3 or TRBV12-4, the J call TRBJ1-2; possible D gene TRBD1, 5 bases. This CDR3 spans 13 amino acids. V was cut by 6 bases and J by 4 bases, with 12 bases left in between. Written as DNA, the CDR3 is TGTGCCAGCAGCCGGGACGGCCCCTATGGCTACACCTTC. Protein sequence: CASSRDGPYGYTF.

This clonotype was counted only a few times. J is TRBJ2-5 and V is TRBV11-2; D is undetermined. The germline CDR1 and CDR2 sequences are SGHAT and FQNNGV. CDR3 length: 15 amino acids. Trimming took 0 bases from V and 1 from J, leaving 9 bases between them. The CDR3 nucleotides are TGTGCCAGCAGCTTAGATCAACGTCTCCAAGAGACCCAGTACTTC. Translated, it gives CASSLDQRLQETQYF.

This clonotype has a handful of counts. The CDR3 loop reads CASSLSYSGGSTDTQYF. The CDR3, as DNA: TGTGCCAGCAGTTTGTCCTATAGCGGGGGTAGCACAGATACGCAGTATTTT. V usage is TRBV28 and J usage is TRBJ2-3; 9 bases fit TRBD2. The CDR3 runs to 17 residues. J was trimmed by 0 bases and V by 3 bases; bases with no gene match: 7. Germline V CDR1 and CDR2: MDHEN, SYDVKM.

This clonotype has only one observation. A much larger clone lies one base from this, so it may be a read error. The genes are TRBV7-2 and TRBJ1-1; 7 bases agree with TRBD1. The CDR3 totals 17 residues. In germline, CDR1 is SGHTA, CDR2 FQGNSA. The CDR3 sequence is CASSDPGQSPMNSEAFF. CDR3 coding DNA: TGTGCCAGCAGCGATCCGGGACAGTCCCCTATGAACTCTGAAGCTTTCTTT.

There are many counts of this clonotype. The rearrangement joins TRBV7-2 to TRBJ2-3; possibly TRBD2 for D (5 bases). The length of the CDR3 is 16 residues. V lost 7 bases to trimming and J lost 5 bases, with 22 bases between them. Germline V CDR1 and CDR2: SGHTA, FQGNSA. The CDR3 nucleotides are TGTGCCAGCACCCTGGGCAGTGGGAGTTTAGGAGATACGCAGTATTTT. Translating it yields CASTLGSGSLGDTQYF.

The table lists this clonotype with many counts. As DNA, the CDR3 is TGCAGTGCTAGAGTCCAGTTAGTTTATAGCAATCAGCCCCAGCATTTT. Translation: CSARVQLVYSNQPQHF. The chain employs TRBV20-1 and TRBJ1-5; D is uncertain. CDR1 is DFQATT and CDR2 is SNEGSKA in the germline V gene (reference sequence). V was cut by 1 base and J by 0 bases, with 13 bases left in between. The CDR3 is made up of 16 amino acids.

This clonotype came up many times. The genes are TRBV12-3 or TRBV12-4 and TRBJ1-6, with 7 positions matching TRBD1. V dropped 6 bases and J dropped 3; count of bases not matched to a gene: 8. The CDR3 runs 16 residues. The CDR3: CASRQGTGVYNSPLHF. The CDR3 nucleotides are TGTGCCAGCAGACAGGGGACCGGGGTCTATAATTCACCCCTCCACTTT.

About this clonotype itself: A read error may produce the germline difference seen at one junction end. The chain links TRBV11-2 to TRBJ2-5, with unresolved D. This CDR3 is 14 amino acids long. Germline V gene sequence: CDR1 SGHAT, CDR2 FQNNGV. As DNA, the CDR3 is TGTGCCAGCAGCCCTTCGACGTCACGAGAGTCCCAGTACTTC. Its translation: CASSPSTSRESQYF.

V and J are TRBV19 and TRBJ2-7; 7 positions agree with TRBD1. The germline CDR1 and CDR2 sequences are LNHDA and SQIVND (reference sequence). Germline trimming cut 0 bases from V and 1 base from J; bases unmatched to any gene: 6. The CDR3 runs to 16 residues. Written as DNA, the CDR3 is TGTGCCAGTAGTATAGACCCGGACAGGTTATCCTACGAGCAGTACTTC. This gives the protein CASSIDPDRLSYEQYF. Complete variable domain (other parts from reference TRBV19 and TRBJ2-7): DGGITQSPKYLFRKEGQNVTLSCEQNLNHDAMYWYRQDPGQGLRLIYYSQIVNDFQKGDIAEGYSVSREKKESFPLTVTSAQKNPTAFYLCASSIDPDRLSYEQYFGPGTRLTVT.

This clonotype has a handful of counts. J is TRBJ1-4 and V is TRBV4-3; perhaps TRBD1 as D (6 bases). Germline values: CDR1 LGHNA, CDR2 YSLEER. Deletions cut 2 bases from V and 0 bases from J, with 16 bases between. The CDR3 is made up of 18 amino acids. The CDR3 region is CASSQHSLDSATNEKLFF. In DNA form, the CDR3 reads TGCGCCAGCAGCCAACACAGCCTGGACAGTGCAACTAATGAAAAACTGTTTTTT.

This clonotype showed up just a few times. The chain is built from TRBV28 and TRBJ1-4; maybe TRBD1 (6 bases). The CDR3 has 12 residues. V lost 5 bases to trimming and J lost 13 bases, with 14 bases between them. Germline V CDR1 and CDR2: MDHEN, SYDVKM. CDR3 region: CASSTTGLRLFF. CDR3 DNA: TGTGCCAGCAGTACAACAGGGTTGCGACTGTTTTTT.

V and J are TRBV12-3 or TRBV12-4 and TRBJ1-1, with 10 bases aligning to TRBD1. The CDR3 is 17 amino acids. V was pared by 6 bases and J by 5 bases, with 15 bases of the junction left unmatched. This CDR3 reads CASRNSGTGDRRTEAFF. The CDR3 DNA reads TGTGCCAGCAGAAACTCCGGGACAGGGGATCGTAGGACTGAAGCTTTCTTT.

In its sample, this clonotype was seen many times. Relative to the germline gene, one junction end is altered; a read error may explain this. The chain recombines TRBV7-2 with TRBJ2-3; possible D gene TRBD2, 5 bases. The CDR3 sequence is 14 residues long. Germline V gene lookup returns CDR1 SGHTA and CDR2 FQGNSA. CDR3 protein: CASSLRASRDTQYF. CDR3 DNA: TGTGCCAGCAGCTTAAGGGCTAGCAGAGATACGCAGTATTTT. The variable domain in full, completed from reference TRBV7-2 and TRBJ2-3, reads GAGVSQSPSNKVTEKGKDVELRCDPISGHTALYWYRQSLGQGLEFLIYFQGNSAPDKSGLPSDRFSAERTGGSVSTLTIQRTQQEDSAVYLCASSLRASRDTQYFGPGTRLTVL.

This clonotype was detected a few times. The chain is built from TRBV7-9 and TRBJ2-2; D is possibly TRBD1 (7 bases). CDR3 length: 16 amino acids. Germline CDR1 is SEHNR and CDR2 is FQNEAQ (reference sequence). Deletions cut 7 bases from V and 4 bases from J, with 19 bases between. The CDR3 protein is CASNPGGTEITGELFF. The CDR3 coding sequence is TGTGCCAGCAACCCGGGCGGGACAGAAATCACCGGGGAGCTGTTTTTT.

This clonotype was detected only a few times. The chain combines TRBV29-1 with TRBJ2-1; D may be TRBD2 (6 bases). The CDR3 is 14 residues long. V lost 4 bases to trimming and J lost 1 base, with 11 bases between them. Germline V CDR1 and CDR2: SQVTM, ANQGSEA. CDR3 loop: CSVVGTLSYNEQFF. The CDR3 nucleotides are TGCAGCGTTGTCGGGACTCTATCCTACAATGAGCAGTTCTTC.

In this sample, this clonotype turned up many times. The chain couples TRBV11-2 to TRBJ1-3, with 10 positions matching TRBD1. CDR1 and CDR2 (germline): SGHAT, FQNNGV. V trimming: 1 base; J trimming: 4 bases; junction bases outside the gene matches: 10. The CDR3 loop spans 18 amino acids. The DNA for the CDR3 is TGTGCCAGCAGCTTAGCAAGAGACGGGACAGGGGTCGGAAACACCATATATTTT. Protein: CASSLARDGTGVGNTIYF. The full variable domain, completed using reference TRBV11-2 and TRBJ1-3, is EAGVAQSPRYKIIEKRQSVAFWCNPISGHATLYWYQQILGQGPKLLIQFQNNGVVDDSQLPKDRFSAERLKGVDSTLKIQPAKLEDSAVYLCASSLARDGTGVGNTIYFGEGSWLTVV.